Each of the 27 T cell receptor beta chains below was sequenced from the same sample in a study of T-cell memory formation after mild COVID-19. TCRdb itself ran the 5' RACE reads through MiXCR, one entry per CDR3 protein. Among hundreds of thousands of distinct CDR3 sequences listed, around 27% were seen once. The sample consisted of PBMCs or a T cell subset sorted from them (not recorded which). These receptors all stem from an adult woman who had mild COVID-19 (a few samples of this study predate the infection). Cell type and time point are not known.

This chain connects TRBV9 to TRBJ1-1, with 7 nucleotides matching TRBD1. In germline, CDR1 is SGDLS, CDR2 YYNGEE. CDR3 length equals 14 residues. V shed 3 bases and J 5 bases; nucleotides not matched to a gene: 7. CDR3 nucleotides: TGTGCCAGCAGCGCTACAGGGGTTGGGACTGAAGCTTTCTTT. Amino acid sequence: CASSATGVGTEAFF. Full variable domain (outside the CDR3, taken from reference TRBV9 and TRBJ1-1): DSGVTQTPKHLITATGQRVTLRCSPRSGDLSVYWYQQSLDQGLQFLIQYYNGEERAKGNILERFSAQQFPDLHSELNLSSLELGDSALYFCASSATGVGTEAFFGQGTRLTVV.

The rearrangement links TRBV7-2 to TRBJ1-4; 8 positions agree with TRBD1. Looked up from germline, CDR1 is SGHTA and CDR2 is FQGNSA. There are 15 residues in the CDR3. J gave up 7 bases and V 7 bases, and 11 bases lay outside the gene matches. CDR3 coding DNA: TGTGCCAGCACCCCCCGCGACAGGGGCTTTGAAAAACTGTTTTTT. It translates to CASTPRDRGFEKLFF.

The CDR3 region has the DNA TGTGCCAGCAGCCTCTTCCCGGGGTTCAAAAACATTCAGTACTTC. Amino acids: CASSLFPGFKNIQYF. This chain connects TRBV6-5 to TRBJ2-4; the D gene is possibly TRBD2 (5 bases). This CDR3 spans 15 amino acids. Trimming took off 6 bases at V and 3 bases at J, with 15 bases between the two ends. The germline gives CDR1 MNHEY, CDR2 SVGAGI.

The chain joins TRBV9 to TRBJ2-3, with D unresolved. Trimming stripped 3 bases from V and 5 bases from J, with 7 bases between. CDR1 is SGDLS, CDR2 YYNGEE, per germline. This CDR3 comprises 12 residues. The CDR3 region is CASSALGDTQYF. As DNA, the CDR3 is TGTGCCAGCAGCGCATTAGGAGATACGCAGTATTTT.

This clonotype was detected only a few times. The chain combines TRBV11-3 with TRBJ2-7, with 9 bases that match TRBD1. V was clipped by 3 bases and J by 2 bases; unmatched bases: 17. Germline V gene data show CDR1 as SGHNT and CDR2 as YENEEA. The length of the CDR3 is 19 residues. The CDR3 region has the DNA TGTGCCAGCAGCTTTCCCCGGGACAGGGAGTTTACTCCACCCTACGAGCAGTACTTC. Its translation: CASSFPRDREFTPPYEQYF.

The chain is built from TRBV20-1 and TRBJ2-1; TRBD2 matches at 10 bases. The CDR3 length is 14 residues. Trimming at V came to 6 bases and at J to 9 bases, leaving 11 bases not matched to a gene. From germline, CDR1 is DFQATT and CDR2 SNEGSKA (reference sequence). CDR3 sequence: CSAGPSGGRSEQFF. CDR3 in DNA: TGCAGTGCGGGACCTAGCGGGGGAAGGAGTGAGCAGTTCTTC.

This clonotype appeared a few times. V usage is TRBV12-3 or TRBV12-4 and J usage is TRBJ2-2; 7 bases are shared with TRBD1. This CDR3 contains 13 residues. Trimming cost V 6 bases and J 5 bases; bases outside gene matches: 3. CDR3 residues: CASRHRGTGELFF. The CDR3 DNA reads TGTGCCAGCAGACACAGGGGAACCGGGGAGCTGTTTTTT.

V usage is TRBV7-9 and J usage is TRBJ2-1, with 9 bases lining up with TRBD2. CDR3 size: 17 residues. V gave up 5 bases and J gave up 2 bases; unmatched junction bases: 10. The germline CDR1 and CDR2 sequences are SEHNR and FQNEAQ (reference sequence). The CDR3 spells CASSPRGLAGTYNEQFF. CDR3 nucleotides: TGTGCCAGCAGCCCTAGGGGGCTAGCGGGAACCTACAATGAGCAGTTCTTC. The full variable domain, rest sourced from reference TRBV7-9 and TRBJ2-1, is DTGVSQNPRHKITKRGQNVTFRCDPISEHNRLYWYRQTLGQGPEFLTYFQNEAQLEKSRLLSDRFSAERPKGSFSTLEIQRTEQGDSAMYLCASSPRGLAGTYNEQFFGPGTRLTVL.

This chain joins TRBV9 and TRBJ2-7; TRBD1 agrees at 11 bases. This CDR3 comprises 14 residues. J gave up 5 bases and V 3 bases, and 4 bases lay outside the gene matches. Germline V gene lookup returns CDR1 SGDLS and CDR2 YYNGEE. CDR3 in DNA: TGTGCCAGCAGCGGGGGACAGGGGGGTCACGAGCAGTACTTC. It translates to CASSGGQGGHEQYF.

The genes are TRBV12-3 or TRBV12-4 and TRBJ2-7; D not resolved. The CDR3 spans 15 residues. V lost 2 bases and J lost 2, with 13 bases in between. The CDR3 sequence is CASSLRPVKTYEQYF. The CDR3 DNA sequence: TGTGCCAGCAGTTTACGGCCAGTTAAGACCTACGAGCAGTACTTC.

The V call is TRBV19, the J call TRBJ1-5; D is possibly TRBD1 (6 bases). The V and J ends lost 4 bases and 2 bases respectively, with 9 bases between them. The CDR3 sequence is 14 residues long. CDR1 is LNHDA and CDR2 is SQIVND in the germline V gene (reference sequence). CDR3 coding DNA: TGTGCCAGTAGTACTTCAGGGGGCAATCAGCCCCAGCATTTT. Translation: CASSTSGGNQPQHF.

This clonotype was seen a handful of times. The CDR3 region is CASSRFYRNRGPNTEAFF. CDR3 nucleotide sequence: TGTGCCAGCAGCCGATTCTATCGTAACAGGGGACCGAACACTGAAGCTTTCTTT. V and J are TRBV7-2 and TRBJ1-1; 7 bases match TRBD1. With V trimmed by 5 bases and J by 1 base, 16 bases remained unmatched. The length of the CDR3 is 18 residues. In germline, CDR1 is SGHTA, CDR2 FQGNSA. The full variable domain, rest sourced from reference TRBV7-2 and TRBJ1-1, is GAGVSQSPSNKVTEKGKDVELRCDPISGHTALYWYRQSLGQGLEFLIYFQGNSAPDKSGLPSDRFSAERTGGSVSTLTIQRTQQEDSAVYLCASSRFYRNRGPNTEAFFGQGTRLTVV.

CDR3 DNA sequence: TGTGCCAGTGCACAGGGAGTAAGCCACGAGCAGTACTTC. Translating gives CASAQGVSHEQYF. The V call is TRBV6-2 or TRBV6-3, the J call TRBJ2-7; D may be TRBD1 (6 bases). Trimming took 9 bases from V and 5 from J, leaving 17 bases between them. The CDR3 is 13 residues long. Germline V CDR1 and CDR2: MNHEY, SVGEGT.

V usage is TRBV7-9 and J usage is TRBJ2-1, with D perhaps given as TRBD1 or TRBD2 (5 bases each). The CDR3 runs 16 residues. V lost 1 base and J lost 9, with 19 bases in between. Germline V gene sequence: CDR1 SEHNR, CDR2 FQNEAQ (reference sequence). The CDR3 reads CASSLGGIIGVGEQFF. CDR3 in DNA: TGTGCCAGCAGCTTAGGGGGGATAATAGGAGTTGGTGAGCAGTTCTTC. Combining the CDR3 with reference TRBV7-9 and TRBJ2-1 gives the whole variable domain DTGVSQNPRHKITKRGQNVTFRCDPISEHNRLYWYRQTLGQGPEFLTYFQNEAQLEKSRLLSDRFSAERPKGSFSTLEIQRTEQGDSAMYLCASSLGGIIGVGEQFFGPGTRLTVL.

The chain employs TRBV20-1 and TRBJ1-2; D is uncertain. Germline V gene sequence: CDR1 DFQATT, CDR2 SNEGSKA (reference sequence). This CDR3 is 13 amino acids long. V lost 0 bases to trimming and J lost 8 bases, with 13 bases between them. CDR3 region: CSARDSPQLGYTF. The CDR3 nucleotides are TGCAGTGCTAGAGATTCTCCCCAGCTAGGCTACACCTTC.

This clonotype was found a few times. The rearrangement uses TRBV12-3 or TRBV12-4 and TRBJ1-6; 8 bases are shared with TRBD1. V gave up 10 bases and J gave up 7 bases; unmatched junction bases: 3. The CDR3 extends over 12 amino acids. Written as DNA, the CDR3 is TGTGCCACAAGGACAGGGAATTCACCCCTCCACTTT. Amino acids: CATRTGNSPLHF.

The rearrangement joins TRBV2 to TRBJ1-1; D is ambiguous. The germline V gene encodes CDR1 SNHLY and CDR2 FYNNEI. This CDR3 spans 14 amino acids. V was shortened by 4 bases and J by 4 bases, with 13 bases between the two germline ends. The DNA for the CDR3 is TGTGCCAGCAGTGTATATCGGGGAGTCACTGAAGCTTTCTTT. Its protein is CASSVYRGVTEAFF.

This clonotype was detected a few times. The chain employs TRBV5-5 and TRBJ1-3; D gene uncertain. The length of the CDR3 is 15 residues. Germline CDR1 reads SGHKS; CDR2 reads YYEKEE (reference sequence). V shed 6 bases and J shed 0 bases, with 13 bases lying between them. The CDR3 sequence is CASNSQRHSGNTIYF. The CDR3 DNA reads TGTGCCAGCAACTCGCAGCGACACTCTGGAAACACCATATATTTT. Supplemented by reference TRBV5-5 and TRBJ1-3, the full variable domain reads DAGVTQSPTHLIKTRGQQVTLRCSPISGHKSVSWYQQVLGQGPQFIFQYYEKEERGRGNFPDRFSARQFPNYSSELNVNALLLGDSALYLCASNSQRHSGNTIYFGEGSWLTVV.

The chain joins TRBV12-3 or TRBV12-4 to TRBJ2-1; 9 nucleotides align to TRBD2. V lost 5 bases to trimming and J lost 4 bases; unmatched junction nucleotides: 3. This CDR3 spans 14 amino acids. CDR3 sequence: CASSRTSAYNEQFF. The CDR3 DNA reads as TGTGCCAGCAGTCGGACTAGCGCTTACAATGAGCAGTTCTTC.

This clonotype has only a few counts. The chain recombines TRBV7-9 with TRBJ2-5, with TRBD2 matching over 8 bases. With V trimmed by 5 bases and J by 2 bases, 13 bases remained unmatched. This CDR3 has 17 amino acids. CDR1 and CDR2 (germline): SEHNR, FQNEAQ (reference sequence). CDR3 coding DNA: TGTGCCAGCAGCCCCTTTAGCGGGGTGGGGCTTCAAGAGACCCAGTACTTC. It encodes CASSPFSGVGLQETQYF.

This sequence joins TRBV20-1 and TRBJ2-1; possible D gene TRBD2, 6 bases. This CDR3 is built from 13 residues. CDR1 is DFQATT and CDR2 is SNEGSKA in the germline V gene (reference sequence). V was pared by 3 bases and J by 6 bases, with 12 bases between. CDR3 in DNA: TGCAGTGCTAGGCGGGGAACGGGCAATGAGCAGTTCTTC. Residues: CSARRGTGNEQFF.

The chain combines TRBV29-1 with TRBJ2-1, with 12 nucleotides matching TRBD2. V lost 6 bases, J lost 5 bases, and 5 bases stayed unmatched. The germline V gene has CDR1 SQVTM and CDR2 ANQGSEA. The length of the CDR3 is 14 residues. CDR3 in amino acids: CSVARTSGDNEQFF. CDR3 coding DNA: TGCAGCGTGGCCAGGACTAGCGGGGACAATGAGCAGTTCTTC.

This chain joins TRBV20-1 and TRBJ1-1; D is perhaps TRBD1 (5 bases). V shed 4 bases and J shed 3 bases, with 12 bases lying between them. Germline lookup yields CDR1 DFQATT and CDR2 SNEGSKA (reference sequence). The length of the CDR3 is 13 residues. The CDR3: CSANLDIDTEAFF. For the CDR3, the DNA is TGCAGTGCTAATCTGGACATTGACACTGAAGCTTTCTTT.

The V call is TRBV5-5, the J call TRBJ2-5, with D perhaps being TRBD1 or TRBD2 (5 bases each). The CDR3 runs to 11 residues. Per the germline V gene, CDR1 is SGHKS and CDR2 is YYEKEE (reference sequence). V was trimmed by 4 bases and J by 5 bases, leaving 6 bases between them. The CDR3 sequence is CASSGDETQYF. The CDR3 nucleotides are TGTGCCAGCAGCGGGGACGAGACCCAGTACTTC. The whole variable domain, filled in from reference TRBV5-5 and TRBJ2-5, reads DAGVTQSPTHLIKTRGQQVTLRCSPISGHKSVSWYQQVLGQGPQFIFQYYEKEERGRGNFPDRFSARQFPNYSSELNVNALLLGDSALYLCASSGDETQYFGPGTRLLVL.

The chain has TRBV4-1 and TRBJ2-4, with unresolved D. V lost 0 bases and J lost 3, with 12 bases in between. The germline CDR1 and CDR2 sequences are MGHRA and YSYEKL. The CDR3 is 16 amino acids. This chain's CDR3 is CASSQDESWGKNIQYF. CDR3 coding DNA: TGCGCCAGCAGCCAAGATGAGTCGTGGGGCAAAAACATTCAGTACTTC.

This clonotype was counted only a few times. The rearrangement links TRBV20-1 to TRBJ2-3; TRBD2 aligns across 11 bases. This CDR3 contains 16 residues. Trimming took 6 bases from V and 1 from J; bases not matched to a gene: 9. The germline gives CDR1 DFQATT, CDR2 SNEGSKA (reference sequence). The CDR3 region is CSARLAGKGGTDTQYF. DNA for the CDR3: TGCAGTGCGCGACTAGCGGGGAAGGGGGGCACAGATACGCAGTATTTT.

This clonotype turned up a few times. CDR3 residues: CAWTGETYEQYF. In DNA form, the CDR3 reads TGTGCCTGGACGGGGGAGACCTACGAGCAGTACTTC. The chain has TRBV30 and TRBJ2-7; D might be TRBD2 (6 bases). This CDR3 is 12 amino acids long. The germline V gene has CDR1 GTSNPN and CDR2 SVGIG (reference sequence). Trimming left V 4 bases short and J 2 bases short, with 9 bases between.